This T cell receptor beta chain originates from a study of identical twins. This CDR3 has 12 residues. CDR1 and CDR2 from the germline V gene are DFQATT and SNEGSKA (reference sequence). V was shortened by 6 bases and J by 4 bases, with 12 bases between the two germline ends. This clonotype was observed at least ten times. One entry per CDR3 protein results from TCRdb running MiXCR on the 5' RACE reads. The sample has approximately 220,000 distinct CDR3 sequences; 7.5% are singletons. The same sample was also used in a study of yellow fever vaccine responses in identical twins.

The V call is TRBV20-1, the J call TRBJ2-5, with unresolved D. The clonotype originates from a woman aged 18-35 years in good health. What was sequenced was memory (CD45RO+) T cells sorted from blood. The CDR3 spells CSARTMAETQYF. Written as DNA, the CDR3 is TGCAGTGCCCGCACGATGGCAGAGACCCAGTACTTC.